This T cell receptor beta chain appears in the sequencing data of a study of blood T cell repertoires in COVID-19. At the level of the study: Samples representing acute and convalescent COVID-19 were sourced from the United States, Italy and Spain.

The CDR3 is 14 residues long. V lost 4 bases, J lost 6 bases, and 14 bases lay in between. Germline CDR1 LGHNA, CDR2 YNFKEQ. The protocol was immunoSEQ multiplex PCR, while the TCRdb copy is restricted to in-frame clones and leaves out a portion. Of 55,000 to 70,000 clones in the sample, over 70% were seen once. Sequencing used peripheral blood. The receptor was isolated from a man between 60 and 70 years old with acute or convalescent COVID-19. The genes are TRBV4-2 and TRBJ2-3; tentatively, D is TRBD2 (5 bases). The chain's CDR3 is CASSPRAALDTQYF. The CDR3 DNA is TGTGCCAGCAGCCCGAGAGCGGCTCTGGATACGCAGTATTTT.